There are a few counts of the clone carrying this TCR beta chain. Germline V gives CDR1 SGHTA, CDR2 FQGNSA. CDR3 length: 14 residues. V lost 2 bases to trimming and J lost 2 bases, with 10 bases between them. CD45RO/CCR7/CD25/CD127/CD95/CD27 separated CD4+ naive, central memory, regulatory and stem cell-like memory cells by sorting. This sample is drawn from a study of beta chain features in type 1 diabetes. The investigators reverse transcribed all of the isolated RNA, so they sequenced expressed TCRB transcripts. Measured with immunoSEQ multiplex PCR; TCRdb has only the in-frame clones, and not every one. The sample shows under 800,000 clones, about a sixth of them seen only once.

The J gene is TRBJ2-7, the V gene TRBV7-2; no clear D gene. The receptor was isolated from a man between 18 and 35 years old in good health. Material for sequencing was naive CD4+ T cells from blood. CDR3 residues: CASSLPTSAYEQYF. CDR3 bases: TGTGCCAGCAGCTTACCGACCTCGGCCTACGAGCAGTACTTC.